The T cell receptor beta chain described here comes from a study of blood T cell repertoires in COVID-19. Study context: Spain, Italy and the United States supplied samples that represented acute and convalescent COVID-19. PBMCs, B-cell-depleted T cells, or T cells were the source of the cDNA or gDNA that made up the material.

V was cut by 5 bases and J by 9 bases, with 23 bases left in between. Per the germline V gene, CDR1 is SGHVS and CDR2 is FQNEAQ. This CDR3 region has 16 residues. Authors' analysis steps: How many nucleated cells were present was estimated from reference gene primer amplification. Profiling relied on immunoSEQ multiplex PCR, and the TCRdb table lists in-frame clones only, not all of them. The V and J calls and clone size are taken from that table; D and trimming were inferred from the DNA. Counted here are approximately 68,000 clones, more than 60% occurring once; the ten biggest clones make up around 9.4%.

This sequence joins TRBV7-8 and TRBJ2-1, with a weak D call TRBD1 (5 bases). Sequencing was done on a sample of peripheral blood. This TCR came from a woman in her forties or fifties with acute or convalescent COVID-19. CDR3 sequence reads: CASSRVRTSLVGEQFF. CDR3 sequence (DNA): TGTGCCAGCAGCCGAGTCCGGACATCCCTGGTGGGTGAGCAGTTCTTC.